A single sample gave rise to the 2 T cell receptor beta chains below, sequenced in a study of control samples from healthy donors and cancer patients. Sequencing used immunoSEQ multiplex PCR; TCRdb keeps in-frame clones, though not all of them. The table lists 70,000 to 85,000 clones, 84% of them singletons, with 11% in the top ten. Specimen: PBMCs. These receptors were collected from a man aged 55-75 years with head and neck cancer.

J is TRBJ1-5 and V is TRBV27; no clear D. The germline CDR1 and CDR2 sequences are MNHEY and SMNVEV (reference sequence). The CDR3 is 18 residues long. Trimming stripped 2 bases from V and 4 bases from J, with 21 bases between. The DNA for the CDR3 is TGTGCCAGCAGTTTAGGCGCACCGGGAGTCTACCTTAATCAGCCCCAGCATTTT. This codes for CASSLGAPGVYLNQPQHF.

The V call is TRBV7-6, the J call TRBJ1-3; possibly TRBD1 for D (5 bases). Germline V gene lookup returns CDR1 SGHVS and CDR2 FNYEAQ. Trimming took off 6 bases at V and 2 bases at J, with 14 bases between the two ends. The CDR3 has 15 residues. The CDR3 DNA follows: TGTGCCAGCAGTCGACAGACAGTCCCTGGAAACACCATATATTTT. It translates to CASSRQTVPGNTIYF.